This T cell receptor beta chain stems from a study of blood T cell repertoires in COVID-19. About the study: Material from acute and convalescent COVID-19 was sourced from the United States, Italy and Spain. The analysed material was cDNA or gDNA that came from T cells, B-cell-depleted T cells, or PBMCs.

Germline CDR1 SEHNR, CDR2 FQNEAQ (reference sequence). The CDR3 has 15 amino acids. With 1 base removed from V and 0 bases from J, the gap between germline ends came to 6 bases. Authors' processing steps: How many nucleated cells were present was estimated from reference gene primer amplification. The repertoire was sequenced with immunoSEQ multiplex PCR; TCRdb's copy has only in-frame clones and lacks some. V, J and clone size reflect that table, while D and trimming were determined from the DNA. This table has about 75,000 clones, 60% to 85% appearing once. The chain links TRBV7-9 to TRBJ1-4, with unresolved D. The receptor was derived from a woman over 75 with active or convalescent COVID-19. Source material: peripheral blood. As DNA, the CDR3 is TGTGCCAGCAGCTTAGACCTAGCAACTAATGAAAAACTGTTTTTT. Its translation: CASSLDLATNEKLFF.